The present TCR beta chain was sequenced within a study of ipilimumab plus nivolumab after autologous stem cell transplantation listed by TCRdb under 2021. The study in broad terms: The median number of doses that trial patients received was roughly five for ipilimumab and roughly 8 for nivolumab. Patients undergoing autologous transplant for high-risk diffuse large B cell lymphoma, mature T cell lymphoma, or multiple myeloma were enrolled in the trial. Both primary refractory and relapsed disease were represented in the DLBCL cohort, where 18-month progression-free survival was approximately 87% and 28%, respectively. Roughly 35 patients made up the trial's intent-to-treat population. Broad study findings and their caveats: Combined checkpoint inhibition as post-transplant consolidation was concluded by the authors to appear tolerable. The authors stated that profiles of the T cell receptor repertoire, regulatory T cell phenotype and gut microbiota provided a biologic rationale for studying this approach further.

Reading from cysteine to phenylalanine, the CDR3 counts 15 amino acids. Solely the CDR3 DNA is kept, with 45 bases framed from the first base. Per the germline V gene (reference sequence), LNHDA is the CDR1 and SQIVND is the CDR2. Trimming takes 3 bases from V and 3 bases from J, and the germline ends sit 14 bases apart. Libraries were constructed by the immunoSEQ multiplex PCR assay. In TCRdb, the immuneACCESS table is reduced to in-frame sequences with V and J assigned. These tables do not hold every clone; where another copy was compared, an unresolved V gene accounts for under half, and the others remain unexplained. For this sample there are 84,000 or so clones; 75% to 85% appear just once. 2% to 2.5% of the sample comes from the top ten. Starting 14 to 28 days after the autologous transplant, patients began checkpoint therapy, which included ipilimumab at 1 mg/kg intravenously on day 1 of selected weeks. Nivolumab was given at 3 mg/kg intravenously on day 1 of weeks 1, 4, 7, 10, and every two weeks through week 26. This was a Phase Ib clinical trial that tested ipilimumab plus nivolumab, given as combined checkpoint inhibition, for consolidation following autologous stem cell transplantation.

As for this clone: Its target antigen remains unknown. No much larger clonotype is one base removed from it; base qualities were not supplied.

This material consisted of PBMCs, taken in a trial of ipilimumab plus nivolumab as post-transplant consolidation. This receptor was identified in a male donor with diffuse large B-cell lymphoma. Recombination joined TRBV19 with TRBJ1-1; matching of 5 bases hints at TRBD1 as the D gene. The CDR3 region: CASSIGDFGYTEAFF. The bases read TGTGCCAGTAGTATTGGGGACTTTGGCTACACTGAAGCTTTCTTT. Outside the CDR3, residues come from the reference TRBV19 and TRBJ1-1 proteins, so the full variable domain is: DGGITQSPKYLFRKEGQNVTLSCEQNLNHDAMYWYRQDPGQGLRLIYYSQIVNDFQKGDIAEGYSVSREKKESFPLTVTSAQKNPTAFYLCASSIGDFGYTEAFFGQGTRLTVV.